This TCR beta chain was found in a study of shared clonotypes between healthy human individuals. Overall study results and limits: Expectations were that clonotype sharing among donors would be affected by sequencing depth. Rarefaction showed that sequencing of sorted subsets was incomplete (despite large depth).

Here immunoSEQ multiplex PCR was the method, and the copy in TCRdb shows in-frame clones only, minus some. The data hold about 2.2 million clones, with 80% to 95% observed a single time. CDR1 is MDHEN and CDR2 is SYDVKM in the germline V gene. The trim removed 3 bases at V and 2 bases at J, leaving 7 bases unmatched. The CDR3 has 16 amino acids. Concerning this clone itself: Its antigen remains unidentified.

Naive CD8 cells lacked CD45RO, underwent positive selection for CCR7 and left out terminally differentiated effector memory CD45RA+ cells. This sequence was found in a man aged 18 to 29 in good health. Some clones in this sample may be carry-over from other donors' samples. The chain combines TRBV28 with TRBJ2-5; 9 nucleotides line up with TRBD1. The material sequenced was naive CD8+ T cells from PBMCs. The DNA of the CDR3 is TGTGCCAGCAGTTTGGAAGACAGGGGGAATCAAGAGACCCAGTACTTC. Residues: CASSLEDRGNQETQYF.